These 5 T cell receptor beta chains were sequenced from one sample in a study of cytomegalovirus exposure and HLA in healthy donors. Primers included in the PCR were 60 Vbeta and 13 Jbeta primers. Produced via immunoSEQ multiplex PCR; TCRdb's table is partial and in-frame only. The sample gives about 140,000 clones, around 80% of which show up once; about 3.5% is in the top ten. The specimen was PBMCs. The receptors were sampled from a man in his forties in good health and CMV-seronegative.

The chain links TRBV28 to TRBJ1-2, with 10 nucleotides matching TRBD1. CDR1 is MDHEN and CDR2 is SYDVKM in the germline V gene. The CDR3 length is 14 residues. Losses at the gene ends were 10 bases for V and 5 bases for J; bases not matched to a gene: 10. The CDR3 coding sequence is TGTGCCACCGCCCGCGACAGGGGGCAGTATGGCTACACCTTC. Protein sequence: CATARDRGQYGYTF.

The chain combines TRBV5-1 with TRBJ2-7; 10 bases map to TRBD1. Germline loops: CDR1 SGHRS, CDR2 YFSETQ. The CDR3 length is 14 residues. Trimming cost V 0 bases and J 5 bases; bases outside gene matches: 2. The CDR3 region has the DNA TGCGCCAGCAGCTTGGGGGGGACAGGGGACGAGCAGTACTTC. It specifies CASSLGGTGDEQYF.

The chain uses TRBV5-1 and TRBJ2-3; 9 nucleotides align to TRBD2. This CDR3 region has 14 residues. Germline values: CDR1 SGHRS, CDR2 YFSETQ. Trimming removed 5 bases from V and 1 base from J; junction bases left unmatched: 2. CDR3 sequence reads: CASRRTSGTDTQYF. As DNA, the CDR3 is TGCGCCAGCAGGAGGACTAGCGGCACAGATACGCAGTATTTT. Full variable domain (outside the CDR3, taken from reference TRBV5-1 and TRBJ2-3): KAGVTQTPRYLIKTRGQQVTLSCSPISGHRSVSWYQQTPGQGLQFLFEYFSETQRNKGNFPGRFSGRQFSNSRSEMNVSTLELGDSALYLCASRRTSGTDTQYFGPGTRLTVL.

This clone came up many times. The CDR3 region has the DNA TGTGCCATCAGTGAGCCGAGGGCAGGTGAAAAACTGTTTTTT. Translating it yields CAISEPRAGEKLFF. This chain uses TRBV10-3 with TRBJ1-4; D is unresolved. Deletions cut 2 bases from V and 7 bases from J, with 11 bases between. The CDR3 length is 14 residues. Germline V CDR1 and CDR2: ENHRY, SYGVKD.

This clone was detected only a few times. V gene TRBV7-2 combines with J gene TRBJ1-2; tentatively, D is TRBD1 (5 bases). The V gene's germline CDR1 is SGHTA and CDR2 FQGNSA. V dropped 3 bases and J dropped 1 base, with 6 bases sitting between them. The CDR3 runs 13 residues. CDR3 amino acids: CASSFRGNYGYTF. Here the CDR3 DNA reads TGTGCCAGCAGCTTTAGGGGTAACTATGGCTACACCTTC.